The TCR beta chain under discussion was sequenced for a study of beta chain features in type 1 diabetes. About the research overall: All samples yielded around 98,000,000 examined sorted cells.

The CDR3 is 13 residues long. Germline loops: CDR1 MGHDK, CDR2 SYGVNS. The ends lost 6 bases at V and 5 bases at J; junction bases unmatched: 6. Overall study results and limits: The influence of HLA type on TCRB rearrangement stayed undetermined. Across patients, naive, central memory and Treg TCRB repertoires exhibited apparently greater similarity than was observed across healthy donors. More deletions and fewer insertions at VDJ junctions were seen in type 1 diabetes patients.

This clone was found a few times. The antigen is undetermined. Sequencing targeted expressed TCRB transcripts, as all isolated RNA had been reverse transcribed. Sequencing was performed with immunoSEQ multiplex PCR; in TCRdb, only in-frame clones are kept and a portion is missing. In the table there are approximately 250,000 clones, roughly 15% of which are singletons. The sequence derives from a woman aged 35 to 49 in good health. Sequencing was carried out using naive CD4+ T cells from blood. V and J are TRBV25-1 and TRBJ1-1; 7 bases line up with TRBD1. The CDR3 nucleotides read TGTGCCAGCAGCACGACAGGGAGTACTGAAGCTTTCTTT. It yields the protein CASSTTGSTEAFF.